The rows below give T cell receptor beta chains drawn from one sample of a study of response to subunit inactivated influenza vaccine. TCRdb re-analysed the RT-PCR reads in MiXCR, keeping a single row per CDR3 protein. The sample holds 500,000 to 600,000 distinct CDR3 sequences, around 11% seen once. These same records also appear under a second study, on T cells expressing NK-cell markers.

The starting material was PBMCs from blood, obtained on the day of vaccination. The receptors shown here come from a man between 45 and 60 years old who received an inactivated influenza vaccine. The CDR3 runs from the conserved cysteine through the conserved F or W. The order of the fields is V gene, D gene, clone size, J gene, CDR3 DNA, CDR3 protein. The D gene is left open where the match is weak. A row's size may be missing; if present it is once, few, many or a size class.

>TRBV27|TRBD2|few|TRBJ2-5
TGTGCCAGCAGTTTCTTAGCGGGAGAGATTCAAGAGACCCAGTACTTC
CASSFLAGEIQETQYF
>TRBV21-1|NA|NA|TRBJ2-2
TGTGCCAGCAGAGCCTTAGGGGCAGCGAACACCGGGGAGCTGTTTTTT
CASRALGAANTGELFF
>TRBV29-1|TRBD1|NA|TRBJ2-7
TGCAGCGTCACCGGGACAGAGGACTACGAGCAGTACTTC
CSVTGTEDYEQYF
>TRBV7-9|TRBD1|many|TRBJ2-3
TGTGCCAGCAGCTCAGCAGGGGGAGATACGCAGTATTTT
CASSSAGGDTQYF
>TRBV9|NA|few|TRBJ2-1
TGTGCCAGCAGCTCGGACTTCTACAATGAGCAGTTCTTC
CASSSDFYNEQFF
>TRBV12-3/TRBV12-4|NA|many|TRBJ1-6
TGTGCCAGCAGAATATACACAGGGCACAGCTCCTATAATTCACCCCTCCACTTT
CASRIYTGHSSYNSPLHF
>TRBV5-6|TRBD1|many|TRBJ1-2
TGTGCCAGCAGCACACTCACAGGGGGCGACTATGGCTACACCTTC
CASSTLTGGDYGYTF
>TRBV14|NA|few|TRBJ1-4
TGTGCCAGCAGCCAAGGACCTCGCGAAAAACTGTTTTTT
CASSQGPREKLFF
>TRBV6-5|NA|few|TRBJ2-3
TGTGCCAGCAGTTACAGGCTTGGGAGTGGTGGCACAGATACGCAGTATTTT
CASSYRLGSGGTDTQYF
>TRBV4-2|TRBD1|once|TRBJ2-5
TGTGCCATCAGCCCCCGACAGGGGTGGGAGACCCAGTACTTC
CAISPRQGWETQYF
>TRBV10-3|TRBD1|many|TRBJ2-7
TGTGCCATCAGTGAGTCGCAGGGGGCCTCCTACGAGCAGTACTTC
CAISESQGASYEQYF
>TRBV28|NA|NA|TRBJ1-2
TGTGCCAGCCAGGCTTATGGTGGCTACACCTTC
CASQAYGGYTF
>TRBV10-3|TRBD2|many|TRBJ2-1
TGTGCCATCAGTGAGCCAGCGGGAGGGCAGTTCTTC
CAISEPAGGQFF
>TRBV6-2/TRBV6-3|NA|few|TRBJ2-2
TGTGCCAGCAGAACCGACAGGACCATGAACACCGGGGAGCTGTTTTTT
CASRTDRTMNTGELFF
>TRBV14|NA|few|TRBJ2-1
TGTGCCAGCAGCCAGGTCGGGGTGATGAGCAATGAGCAGTTCTTC
CASSQVGVMSNEQFF
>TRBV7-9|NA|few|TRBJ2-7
TGTGCCAGCAGCCTGTCTAGCTTTGGGCAGTACTTC
CASSLSSFGQYF
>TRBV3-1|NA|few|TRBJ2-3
TGTGCCAGCAGCCCAGGATGGACAGCCAGGGTTAGCACAGATACGCAGTATTTT
CASSPGWTARVSTDTQYF
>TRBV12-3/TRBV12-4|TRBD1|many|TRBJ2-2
TGTGCCAGCAGTTTAGATCGGACAGGTGCCACCGGGGAGCTGTTTTTT
CASSLDRTGATGELFF
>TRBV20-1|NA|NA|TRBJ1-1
TGCAGTGCTATCTCCCCGGGGAACACTGAAGCTTTCTTT
CSAISPGNTEAFF
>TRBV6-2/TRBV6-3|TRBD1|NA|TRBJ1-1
TGTGCCAGCAGGACAGGGCCGAACACTGAAGCTTTCTTT
CASRTGPNTEAFF
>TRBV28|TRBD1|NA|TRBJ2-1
TGTGCCAGCAGTCACCAATATACAGGGGGTATACCCTACAATGAGCAGTTCTTC
CASSHQYTGGIPYNEQFF
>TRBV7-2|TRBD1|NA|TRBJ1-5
TGTGCCAGCAGCCTCACGACAGGGGATCAGCCCCAGCATTTT
CASSLTTGDQPQHF
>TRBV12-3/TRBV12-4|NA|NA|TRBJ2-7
TGTGCCAGCAGTAGGCAGGATGCCTACGAGCAGTACTTC
CASSRQDAYEQYF
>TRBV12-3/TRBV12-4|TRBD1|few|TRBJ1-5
TGTGCCAGCAGTGGGACAGCAAATCAGCCCCAGCATTTT
CASSGTANQPQHF
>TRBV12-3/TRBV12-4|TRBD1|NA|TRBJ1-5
TGTGCCAGCAGTTTAGCGGGGACAGGGCCGGGACAGCCCCAGCATTTT
CASSLAGTGPGQPQHF
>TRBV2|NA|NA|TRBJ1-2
TGTGCCAGCACCCAGACAGGAGATGGCTACACCTTC
CASTQTGDGYTF
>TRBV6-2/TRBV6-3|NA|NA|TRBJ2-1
TGTGCCAGCAGTTACGTGGGCAATGAGCAGTTCTTC
CASSYVGNEQFF
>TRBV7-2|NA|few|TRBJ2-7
TGTGCCAGCAGCTTAGACAGGGCCACGATCAGCTCCTACGAGCAGTACTTC
CASSLDRATISSYEQYF
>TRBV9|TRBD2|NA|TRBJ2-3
TGTGCCAGCAGCCTAACCGCGGCTAGCGGGAACACAGATACGCAGTATTTT
CASSLTAASGNTDTQYF
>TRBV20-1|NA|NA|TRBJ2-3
TGCAGTGCTCCCTGGGACAGCACAGATACGCAGTATTTT
CSAPWDSTDTQYF
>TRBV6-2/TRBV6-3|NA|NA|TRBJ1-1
TGTGCCAGCAACTCAGACTACACTGAAGCTTTCTTT
CASNSDYTEAFF
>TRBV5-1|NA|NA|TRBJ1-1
TGCGCCAGCAAACCTCAGGAGACGAACACTGAAGCTTTCTTT
CASKPQETNTEAFF
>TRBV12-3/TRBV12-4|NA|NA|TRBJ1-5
TGTGCCAGCAGTTCGAGCCAGGTTAGCAATCAGCCCCAGCATTTT
CASSSSQVSNQPQHF
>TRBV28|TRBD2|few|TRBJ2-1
TGTGCCATTAGCGGGAGTGGCTACAATGAGCAGTTCTTC
CAISGSGYNEQFF
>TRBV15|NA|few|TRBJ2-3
TGTGCCACCAGCAGTGCCACAGATACGCAGTATTTT
CATSSATDTQYF
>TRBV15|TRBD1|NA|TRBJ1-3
TGTGCCACCAGCCTGACCCCGGGACAGATAAGAAACACCATATATTTT
CATSLTPGQIRNTIYF
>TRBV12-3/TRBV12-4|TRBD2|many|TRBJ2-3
TGTGCCAGCAGTTTCGTAGCGGGAGGGCCGGTTACGCAGTATTTT
CASSFVAGGPVTQYF
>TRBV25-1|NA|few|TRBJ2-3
TGTGCCAGCAGTGTTTGGACGGCAAGCACAGATACGCAGTATTTT
CASSVWTASTDTQYF
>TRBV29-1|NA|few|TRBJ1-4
TGCAGCGTCCTCACTCGCGGCACTGAAAAACTGTTTTTT
CSVLTRGTEKLFF
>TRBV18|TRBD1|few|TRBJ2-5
TGTGCCAGCTCACCTCGGGGACAGGTTGGAGAGACCCAGTACTTC
CASSPRGQVGETQYF
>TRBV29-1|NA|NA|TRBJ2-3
TGCAGCGTTCTAGCCCCGGGGCGGTATACGCAGTATTTT
CSVLAPGRYTQYF
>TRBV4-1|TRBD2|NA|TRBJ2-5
TGCGCCAGCAGCCAGGGACTAGCGGGGCCCCAAGAGACCCAGTACTTC
CASSQGLAGPQETQYF
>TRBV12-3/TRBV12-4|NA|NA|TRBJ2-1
TGTGCCACCCAGTTTATGGGGGGCCCCTACAATGAGCAGTTCTTC
CATQFMGGPYNEQFF
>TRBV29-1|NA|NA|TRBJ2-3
TGCAGCGTTGAAGAGCAGGGGCGCACAGATACGCAGTATTTT
CSVEEQGRTDTQYF
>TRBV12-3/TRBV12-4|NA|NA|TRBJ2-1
TGTGCCAGCAGTTTGGGGCAGGGTGACAATGAGCAGTTCTTC
CASSLGQGDNEQFF
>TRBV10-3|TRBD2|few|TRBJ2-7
TGTGCCATCAGTGGAGCCAGCGGGAGGGCCGTCGAGCAGTACTTC
CAISGASGRAVEQYF
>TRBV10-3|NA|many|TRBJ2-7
TGTGCCATCAGTGACCATAGCCGGGACACTTCCTACGAGCAGTACTTC
CAISDHSRDTSYEQYF
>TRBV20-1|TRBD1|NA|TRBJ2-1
TGCAGTGCGAGCCGGGACAGGGGGAATGAGCAGTTCTTC
CSASRDRGNEQFF
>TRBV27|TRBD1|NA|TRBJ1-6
TGTGCCAGCAGCCCTTTGGGACAGCGAAATTCACCCCTCCACTTT
CASSPLGQRNSPLHF
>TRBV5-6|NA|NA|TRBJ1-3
TGTGCCAGCAGTTCCCCCACGGGGCGGAACTCTGGAAACACCATATATTTT
CASSSPTGRNSGNTIYF
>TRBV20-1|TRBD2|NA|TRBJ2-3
TGCAGTGCTATCCAGGGACTAGCGGGCCCTGGGACGCAGTATTTT
CSAIQGLAGPGTQYF
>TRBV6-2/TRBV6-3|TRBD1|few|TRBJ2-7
TGTGCCAGCAGTTACTCGCTGGACAGGGGGTCCCTCTCCTACGAGCAGTACTTC
CASSYSLDRGSLSYEQYF
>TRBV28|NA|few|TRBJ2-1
TGTGCCAGCACCCCGTTCCTGAACAATGAGCAGTTCTTC
CASTPFLNNEQFF
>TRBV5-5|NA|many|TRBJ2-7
TGTGCCAGCAGCTTTGAGGGGGGCCGGATCGAGCAGTACTTC
CASSFEGGRIEQYF
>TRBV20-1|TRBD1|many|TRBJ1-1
TGCAGTGCTAGAAGGGTCGGGAACAGGGGAATTGGTGAAGCTTTCTTT
CSARRVGNRGIGEAFF
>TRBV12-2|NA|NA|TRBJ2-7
TGTGCAAGTCGCTTAAAGCTAAGGTGCCCCTACGAGCAGTACTTC
CASRLKLRCPYEQYF
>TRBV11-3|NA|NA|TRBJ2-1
TGTGCCAGCAGCGTGCGGGACTCGCAGCCCGATGAGCAGTTCTTC
CASSVRDSQPDEQFF